This T cell receptor (beta chain) derives from a study of CD8 T cells in Susac syndrome. General study results and limits: Acknowledgment was made by the study that its TCR sequencing and HLA analysis involved a relatively small number of individuals.

On this clonotype itself: The antigen is undetermined.

The authors reverse transcribed roughly 0.5 to 1 ug RNA with random hexamers. A single record per CDR3 protein comes from TCRdb applying MiXCR to the immunoSEQ multiplex PCR reads. The profile shows 300,000 or so distinct CDR3 sequences, 92% of them singletons. Treatment-naive patients with stable or active relapsing-remitting disease served as multiple sclerosis controls. CDR1 DFQATT and CDR2 SNEGSKA come from the germline V gene (reference sequence). This CDR3 region has 11 residues. V lost 6 bases and J 5 bases, leaving 11 bases between the germline ends. The chain uses TRBV20-1 and TRBJ2-7; D is uncertain. Material for sequencing was CD4+ T cells from PBMCs. This clonotype originated in a human donor with multiple sclerosis. The CDR3 here is CSALKGHEQYF. DNA of the CDR3: TGCAGTGCCCTTAAAGGCCACGAGCAGTACTTC.